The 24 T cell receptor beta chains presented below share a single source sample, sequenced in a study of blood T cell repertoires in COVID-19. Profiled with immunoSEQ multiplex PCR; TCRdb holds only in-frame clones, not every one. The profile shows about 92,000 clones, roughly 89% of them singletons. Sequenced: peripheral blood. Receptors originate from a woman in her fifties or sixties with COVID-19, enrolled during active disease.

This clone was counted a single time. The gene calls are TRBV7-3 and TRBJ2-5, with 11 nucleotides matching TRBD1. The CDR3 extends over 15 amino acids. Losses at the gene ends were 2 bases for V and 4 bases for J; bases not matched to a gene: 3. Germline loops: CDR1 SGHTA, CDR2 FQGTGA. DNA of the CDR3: TGTGCCAGCAGCTTAGGCGGGACAGGGGGAGAGACCCAGTACTTC. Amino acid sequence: CASSLGGTGGETQYF.

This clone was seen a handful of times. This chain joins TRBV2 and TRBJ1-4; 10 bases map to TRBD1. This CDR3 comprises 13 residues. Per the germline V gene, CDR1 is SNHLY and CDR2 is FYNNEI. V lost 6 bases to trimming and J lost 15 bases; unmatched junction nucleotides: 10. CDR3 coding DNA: TGTGCCAGCAGCGCTGACAGGGGGCGATACGTGTTTTTT. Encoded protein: CASSADRGRYVFF.

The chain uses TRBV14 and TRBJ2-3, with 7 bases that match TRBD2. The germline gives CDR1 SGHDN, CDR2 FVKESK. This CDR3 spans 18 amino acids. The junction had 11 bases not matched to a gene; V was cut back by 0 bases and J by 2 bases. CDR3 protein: CASSQEGGLGGSTDTQYF. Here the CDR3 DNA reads TGTGCCAGCAGCCAAGAGGGTGGACTAGGAGGTTCCACAGATACGCAGTATTTT.

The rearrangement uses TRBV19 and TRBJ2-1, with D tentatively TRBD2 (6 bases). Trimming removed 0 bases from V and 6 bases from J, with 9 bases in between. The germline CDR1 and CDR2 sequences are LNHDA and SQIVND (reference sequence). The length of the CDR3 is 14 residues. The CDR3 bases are TGTGCCAGTAGTATAGACGGACTACGCAATGAGCAGTTCTTC. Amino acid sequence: CASSIDGLRNEQFF. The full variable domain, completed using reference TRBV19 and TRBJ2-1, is DGGITQSPKYLFRKEGQNVTLSCEQNLNHDAMYWYRQDPGQGLRLIYYSQIVNDFQKGDIAEGYSVSREKKESFPLTVTSAQKNPTAFYLCASSIDGLRNEQFFGPGTRLTVL.

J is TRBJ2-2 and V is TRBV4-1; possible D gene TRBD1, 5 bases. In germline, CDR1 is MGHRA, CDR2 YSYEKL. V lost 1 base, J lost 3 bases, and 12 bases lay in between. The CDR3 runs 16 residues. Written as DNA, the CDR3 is TGCGCCAGCAGCCAAGTGCAGGGCGCGGACACCGGGGAGCTGTTTTTT. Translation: CASSQVQGADTGELFF.

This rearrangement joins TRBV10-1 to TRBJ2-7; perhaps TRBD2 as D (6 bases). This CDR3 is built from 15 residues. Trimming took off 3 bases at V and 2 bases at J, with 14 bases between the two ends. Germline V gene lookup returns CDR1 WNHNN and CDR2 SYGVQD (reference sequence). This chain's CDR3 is CASSEGLAATYEQYF. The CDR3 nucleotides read TGCGCCAGCAGTGAAGGTTTAGCGGCTACCTACGAGCAGTACTTC.

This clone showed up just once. CDR3 region: CASSPGDLGAGTQYF. CDR3 DNA: TGTGCCAGCAGTCCGGGGGACCTTGGGGCGGGTACGCAGTATTTT. V is TRBV2 and J is TRBJ2-3, with D possibly TRBD2 on 6 matching bases. Between the trimmed V and J ends, which lost 5 bases and 8 bases, there was a span of 20 bases. Germline V gene lookup returns CDR1 SNHLY and CDR2 FYNNEI. The CDR3 contains 15 residues.

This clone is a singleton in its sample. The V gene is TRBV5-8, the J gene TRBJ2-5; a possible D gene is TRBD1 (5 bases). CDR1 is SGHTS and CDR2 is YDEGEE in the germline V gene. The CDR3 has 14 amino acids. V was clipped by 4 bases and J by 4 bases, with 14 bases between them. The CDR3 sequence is CASSRNLRGETQYF. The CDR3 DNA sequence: TGTGCCAGCAGCCGCAACCTTAGGGGAGAGACCCAGTACTTC.

The CDR3: CASSYTSGAHTDTQYF. The CDR3 coding sequence is TGTGCCAGCAGTTATACTAGCGGGGCCCACACAGATACGCAGTATTTT. V gene TRBV6-2 or TRBV6-3 combines with J gene TRBJ2-3; 10 bases fit TRBD2. This CDR3 is 16 amino acids long. Germline V CDR1 and CDR2: MNHEY, SVGEGT. The V segment lost 3 bases and the J segment 2 bases; nucleotides outside the gene matches: 5.

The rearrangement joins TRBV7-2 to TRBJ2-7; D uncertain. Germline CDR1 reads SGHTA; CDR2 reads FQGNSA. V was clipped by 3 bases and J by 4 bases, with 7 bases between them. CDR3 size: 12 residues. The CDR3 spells CASSLGSYEQYF. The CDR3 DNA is TGTGCCAGCAGCTTGGGCTCTTACGAGCAGTACTTC.

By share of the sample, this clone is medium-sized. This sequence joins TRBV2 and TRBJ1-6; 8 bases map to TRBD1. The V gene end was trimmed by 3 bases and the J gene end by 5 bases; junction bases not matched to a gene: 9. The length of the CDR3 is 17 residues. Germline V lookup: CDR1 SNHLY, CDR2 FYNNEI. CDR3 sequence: CASSDGQGNSHNSPLHF. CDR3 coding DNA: TGTGCCAGCAGTGATGGACAGGGCAACTCGCATAATTCACCCCTCCACTTT.

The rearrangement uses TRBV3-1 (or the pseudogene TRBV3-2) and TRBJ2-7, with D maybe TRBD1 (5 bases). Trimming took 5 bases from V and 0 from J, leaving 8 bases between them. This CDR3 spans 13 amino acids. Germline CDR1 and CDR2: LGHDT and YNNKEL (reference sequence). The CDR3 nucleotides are TGTGCCAGCAGCGGGGCGCACTCCTACGAGCAGTACTTC. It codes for CASSGAHSYEQYF.

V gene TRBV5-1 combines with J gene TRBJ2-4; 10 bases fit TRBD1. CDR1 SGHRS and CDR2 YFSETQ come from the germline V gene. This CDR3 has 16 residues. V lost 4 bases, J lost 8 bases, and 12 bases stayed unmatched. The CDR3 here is CASSLVGTGESDIQYF. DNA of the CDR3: TGCGCCAGCAGCCTGGTGGGGACAGGGGAATCGGACATTCAGTACTTC.

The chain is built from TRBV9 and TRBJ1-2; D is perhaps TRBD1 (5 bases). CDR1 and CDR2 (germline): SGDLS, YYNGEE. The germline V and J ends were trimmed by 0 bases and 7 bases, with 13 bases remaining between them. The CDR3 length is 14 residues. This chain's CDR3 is CASSVDNGRVGYTF. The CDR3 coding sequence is TGTGCCAGCAGCGTAGACAACGGCAGGGTTGGCTACACCTTC.

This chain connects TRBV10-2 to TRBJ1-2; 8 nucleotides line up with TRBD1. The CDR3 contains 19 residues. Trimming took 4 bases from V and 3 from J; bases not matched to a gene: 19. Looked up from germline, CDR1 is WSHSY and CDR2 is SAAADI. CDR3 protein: CASSGGVGAGGYLDYGYTF. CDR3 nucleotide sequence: TGCGCCAGCAGTGGAGGGGTAGGAGCAGGGGGCTATTTAGACTATGGCTACACCTTC.

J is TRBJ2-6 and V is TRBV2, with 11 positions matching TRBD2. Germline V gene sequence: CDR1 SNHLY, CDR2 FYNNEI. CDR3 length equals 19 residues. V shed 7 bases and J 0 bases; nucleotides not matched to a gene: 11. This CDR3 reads CASMGASGGHNSGANVLTF. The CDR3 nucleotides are TGTGCCAGCATGGGGGCTAGCGGGGGGCACAACTCTGGGGCCAACGTCCTGACTTTC.

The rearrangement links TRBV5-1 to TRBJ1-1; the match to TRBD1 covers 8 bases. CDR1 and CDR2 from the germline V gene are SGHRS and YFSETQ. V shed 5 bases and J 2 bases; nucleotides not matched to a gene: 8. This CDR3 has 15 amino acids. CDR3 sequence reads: CASSFQGAANTEAFF. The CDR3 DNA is TGCGCCAGCAGTTTCCAGGGGGCAGCTAACACTGAAGCTTTCTTT.

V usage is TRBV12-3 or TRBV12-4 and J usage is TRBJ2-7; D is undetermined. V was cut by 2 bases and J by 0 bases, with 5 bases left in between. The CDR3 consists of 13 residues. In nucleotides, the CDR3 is TGTGCCAGCAGTTTAACATACTCCTACGAGCAGTACTTC. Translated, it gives CASSLTYSYEQYF.

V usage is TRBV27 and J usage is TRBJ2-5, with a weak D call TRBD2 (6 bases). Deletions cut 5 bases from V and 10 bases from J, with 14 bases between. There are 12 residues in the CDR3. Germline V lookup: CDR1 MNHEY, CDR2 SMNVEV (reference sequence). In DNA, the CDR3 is TGTGCCAGCAGTCCACCTCACGGGGGCCAGTACTTC. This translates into CASSPPHGGQYF.

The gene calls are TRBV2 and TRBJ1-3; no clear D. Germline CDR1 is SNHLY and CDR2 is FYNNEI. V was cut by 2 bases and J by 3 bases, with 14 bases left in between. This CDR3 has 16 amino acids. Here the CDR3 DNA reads TGTGCCAGCAGTGAACTAGGACTCCCCAGTGGAAACACCATATATTTT. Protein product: CASSELGLPSGNTIYF.

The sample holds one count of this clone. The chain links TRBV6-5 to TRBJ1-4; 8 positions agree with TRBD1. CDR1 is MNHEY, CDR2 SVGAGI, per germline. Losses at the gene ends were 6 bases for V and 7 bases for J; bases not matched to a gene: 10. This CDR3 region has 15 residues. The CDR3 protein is CASRDTGGVGEKLFF. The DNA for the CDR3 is TGTGCCAGCAGAGATACAGGGGGAGTAGGTGAAAAACTGTTTTTT.

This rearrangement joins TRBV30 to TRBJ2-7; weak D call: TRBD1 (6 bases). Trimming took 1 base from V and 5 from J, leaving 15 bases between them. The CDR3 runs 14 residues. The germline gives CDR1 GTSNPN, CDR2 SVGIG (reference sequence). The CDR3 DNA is TGTGCCTGGAGTGATGGGGGCGCTTATGACGAGCAGTACTTC. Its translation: CAWSDGGAYDEQYF.

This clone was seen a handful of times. CDR3 loop: CASSLARNGYTF. The CDR3 bases are TGTGCCAGCAGTTTAGCGCGAAATGGCTACACCTTC. This chain joins TRBV12-3 or TRBV12-4 and TRBJ1-2; no definite D call. V lost 0 bases, J lost 6 bases, and 5 bases lay in between. The CDR3 loop spans 12 amino acids.

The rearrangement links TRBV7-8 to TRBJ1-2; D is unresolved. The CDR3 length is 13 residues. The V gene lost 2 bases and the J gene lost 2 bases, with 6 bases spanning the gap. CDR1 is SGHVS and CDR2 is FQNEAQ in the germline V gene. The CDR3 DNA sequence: TGTGCCAGCAGCTTAACTGAGAACTATGGCTACACCTTC. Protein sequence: CASSLTENYGYTF.